This note documents a single T cell receptor (beta chain) sequence. The antigen remains undetermined. The sample originates from a study of cytomegalovirus exposure and HLA in healthy donors. Broader study findings: It was reportedly the case that the classifier diagnosed cytomegalovirus status with high specificity and sensitivity.

Donors counted as nominally healthy when sampled, yet unrecorded immune exposures were likely. The V and J ends lost 1 base and 1 base respectively, with 10 bases between them. The germline CDR1 and CDR2 sequences are LGHNA and YSLEER. This CDR3 comprises 15 residues. 60 Vbeta and 13 Jbeta primers were used in PCR. Some clones are missing from TCRdb's copy, which holds only in-frame ones; the method was immunoSEQ multiplex PCR. Of some 140,000 clones detected, roughly 79% appear once; the ten largest clones hold approximately 1%. The TCR sequence derives from a man aged 18 to 30 in good health and CMV-seronegative. The sequenced sample was PBMCs. This sequence joins TRBV4-3 and TRBJ1-1; D possibly corresponds to TRBD1 (6 bases). The CDR3 loop reads CASSQVTGRNTEAFF. CDR3 in DNA: TGCGCCAGCAGCCAAGTAACAGGGCGGAACACTGAAGCTTTCTTT.